The rows below give T cell receptor beta chains drawn from one sample of a study of early T cells in non-severe SARS-CoV-2 infection. Via MiXCR, TCRdb re-called the 5' RACE reads, giving one row per CDR3 protein. This table holds roughly 83,000 distinct CDR3 sequences, less than 15% found once. The sample consisted of whole blood, taken at baseline. These receptors came from an adult who was a healthcare worker with PCR-confirmed SARS-CoV-2 infection or an uninfected control (not recorded which). The CDR3 runs from the conserved cysteine through the conserved F or W. The D gene is left open where the match is weak.

TRBJ1-3 | TRBD1 | TRBV3-1 | CASSHYRGSSGNTIYF
TRBJ1-5 | NA | TRBV29-1 | CSVGNSNQPQHF
TRBJ2-2 | NA | TRBV20-1 | CSARRSENTGELFF
TRBJ2-2 | NA | TRBV18 | CASSPRQEYTGELFF
TRBJ2-1 | TRBD2 | TRBV6-4 | CASSILAAEDNEQFF
TRBJ1-1 | NA | TRBV5-6 | CASSFNRENTEAFF
TRBJ1-1 | NA | TRBV29-1 | CSVEVGEGTEAFF
TRBJ2-4 | NA | TRBV27 | CASPHAEEAKNIQYF
TRBJ2-1 | TRBD2 | TRBV5-1 | CASSLSGMVGTRTYNEQFF
TRBJ1-1 | NA | TRBV20-1 | CSARAVATTEAFF
TRBJ2-3 | TRBD2 | TRBV6-6 | CAKLAGGPTDTQYF
TRBJ1-5 | NA | TRBV15 | CATSSGAYQPQHF
TRBJ2-2 | NA | TRBV3-1 | CASRGREAGELFF
TRBJ1-4 | NA | TRBV5-4 | CASSLSANEKLFF
TRBJ1-5 | TRBD1 | TRBV12-3/TRBV12-4 | CASSFWDRSQPQHF
TRBJ2-2 | TRBD1 | TRBV5-6 | CASSSQGASGELFF
TRBJ2-5 | TRBD1 | TRBV4-1 | CASSQLDRGYQETQYF
TRBJ2-7 | NA | TRBV18 | CASSPLSSYEQYF
TRBJ1-6 | NA | TRBV27 | CASSRGGDYSPLHF
TRBJ1-1 | NA | TRBV28 | CASSLLSGTEAFF
TRBJ2-1 | TRBD2 | TRBV2 | CASRAGLAGWGYNEQFF
TRBJ2-3 | TRBD1 | TRBV15 | CATSLRTGADTQYF
TRBJ1-1 | NA | TRBV5-5 | CASSLKGTEAFF
TRBJ1-2 | NA | TRBV6-5 | CASSYGGGYTF
TRBJ1-5 | NA | TRBV7-9 | CASSLGAGNQPQHF
TRBJ2-7 | TRBD1 | TRBV5-1 | CASSPGTVPYEQYF
TRBJ1-1 | NA | TRBV20-1 | CSARDLRGTEAFF
TRBJ1-2 | NA | TRBV6-1 | CASRRGALYDYTF
TRBJ1-1 | TRBD1 | TRBV11-2 | CASSSRDRGRYAEAFF
TRBJ2-1 | NA | TRBV7-8 | CASSLDPRGEQFF
TRBJ1-1 | NA | TRBV6-1 | CASSRGRIMNTEAFF
TRBJ1-3 | TRBD1 | TRBV4-1 | CASSQIPSGTGFGNTIYF
TRBJ2-1 | NA | TRBV11-2 | CASSAFEGRGFF
TRBJ2-3 | TRBD2 | TRBV5-4 | CASGPGSGRTDTQYF
TRBJ2-1 | NA | TRBV20-1 | CSSGGSVF
TRBJ2-3 | NA | TRBV11-2 | CASSPRDVEGDTQYF
TRBJ2-1 | TRBD2 | TRBV6-1 | CASSSGLAGAISSYNEQFF
TRBJ2-1 | NA | TRBV5-5 | CASSLDPGSSYNEQFF
TRBJ1-1 | NA | TRBV20-1 | CSAVRQRGLYTEAFF
TRBJ2-6 | TRBD2 | TRBV3-1 | CASSLPRGGRGANVLTF
TRBJ2-1 | TRBD2 | TRBV10-3 | CAISAKSGTSGVLSYNEQFF
TRBJ1-6 | NA | TRBV7-9 | CASSLADLDWPLHF
TRBJ2-7 | TRBD2 | TRBV5-8 | CASSLGTRSREQYF
TRBJ2-1 | NA | TRBV24-1 | CATSDPQGGYGNEQFF
TRBJ2-6 | NA | TRBV5-8 | CASSSGTYNSGANVLTF
TRBJ1-5 | NA | TRBV2 | CASSDSGGRIHQPQHF
TRBJ2-3 | TRBD1 | TRBV3-1 | CASSQGGDRKDTQYF
TRBJ1-1 | NA | TRBV7-9 | CASSTGTVMNTEAFF
TRBJ1-1 | NA | TRBV12-3/TRBV12-4 | CASSPILLNTEAFF
TRBJ1-5 | NA | TRBV3-1 | CASSDARQANQPQHF
TRBJ2-4 | NA | TRBV6-5 | CASSRTGGENIQYF
TRBJ1-2 | NA | TRBV30 | CAWSNQAGYGYTF
TRBJ1-5 | TRBD1 | TRBV7-8 | CASSGGTGKNQPQHF